The subject of this entry is one T cell receptor beta chain. Its target is unknown. This entry is derived from a study of T cell responses to AZD1222 COVID-19 vaccine. The CDR3 covers 12 residues. The V end lost 2 bases, the J end lost 12 bases, and 13 bases lay between the germline ends. Study results and limitations: White British people made up most donors, females outnumbered males, and clonal diversity was possibly underestimated. The study found vaccine-associated CD4 TCRs spanning spike, dominant at 160-218 and 743-854. All repertoire sampling was performed exclusively after the peak T cell response.

TCRdb's table, derived via immunoSEQ multiplex PCR, lists solely in-frame clones and lacks some. This sample has 150,000 or so clones; approximately 90% occur once, and the top ten carry around 5.2%. The receptor was derived from an adult in good health. The sequencing here drew on peripheral blood, taken on day 0 of AZD1222 vaccination. The chain combines TRBV12-3 or TRBV12-4 with TRBJ1-2; D may be TRBD1 (5 bases). The chain's CDR3 is CASSLSGAVHTF. The CDR3 DNA reads as TGTGCCAGCAGTTTAAGCGGGGCGGTCCACACCTTC.